This section outlines one TCR beta chain sequence together with its context. What this receptor recognizes is not known. Base qualities are not provided; no much larger clone lies one nucleotide away. The data originate from a study of vaccination and CD4 T cells after COVID-19 (dated by TCRdb to the early 2020s). The study in broad terms: Every convalescent patient had a positive nasal swab PCR test for SARS-CoV-2, with mild disease in 8 to 10 patients and severe disease in one. For three convalescent patients, samples were collected at an early post-vaccination timepoint (day 14) as well as at a late post-vaccination timepoint (days 161 to 241). As controls, cultures received a CEFX viral epitope pool (the positive control), an HIV-1 Nef peptide pool (the negative control), or no peptide at all. Participants received two doses of either the Pfizer-BioNTech BNT162b2 vaccine (n=8) or the Moderna mRNA-1273 vaccine (n=2). In the convalescent cohort there were six males and four females, among whom were two Hispanic individuals, seven Caucasians, two Asians and one multiracial person. Post-COVID blood samples from convalescent patients were collected a median of about 110 days after diagnosis, with a range of roughly 35 to 180 days. Overlapping spike peptide pools from SARS-CoV-2 and from the common cold coronaviruses HCoV-NL63, HCoV-OC43 and HCoV-229E were used as culture stimuli. Post-vaccine blood samples were taken a median of 72 days after the second vaccine dose, with a range of roughly 13 to 250 days. In nine to eleven COVID-19 convalescent patients and several infection-naive healthy vaccine recipients, researchers compared the spike-specific CD4+ TCR repertoire from before mRNA vaccination with the repertoire from after.

This specimen's time point label, per the study, means: late sampling 161 to 241 days after vaccination in a few convalescent patients. This specimen's treatment or condition label, per the study, means: roughly 11-day PBMC culture with coronavirus spike peptide pools or control peptides (ViraFEST assay). The ViraFEST assay was used in the study, in which antigen-specific T cells were expanded with peptide pools and expanded clonotypes were subsequently identified by TCR sequencing. The convalescent patients' positive SARS-CoV-2 PCR tests were from March to December 2020, which was before the Alpha, Beta and Delta variants emerged in the United States. Over 1.5 million PBMCs per well were cultured in IMDM with roughly 4.8% human AB serum and 9 to 10 IU/ml IL-2, plus 10 ug/ml peptide pools. Half of the culture medium was replaced with fresh IL-2-containing medium on days 3 and 7. CD4+ T cells were isolated after 10 days of culture through negative selection using the EasySep CD4+ T cell isolation kit. Ficoll-Paque Plus gradient centrifugation was used to isolate PBMCs from whole blood, and the isolated PBMCs were then either used fresh or cryopreserved at -140C. In general, triplicate wells were set up for every culture condition.

Receptor amplification or capture employed PCR. TCR sequencing of DNA from cultured CD4+ T cells used the Oncomine TCR Beta short-read assay at the Johns Hopkins FTIC core. The QIAamp micro DNA kit was used to extract genomic DNA from the cultured CD4+ T cells. Oncomine TCR Beta libraries from cultured CD4+ T cells were pooled using unique dual indexes and sequenced on an Illumina iSeq 100. Per the source publication's procedure: Non-productive sequences were filtered out, and CDR3s that did not start with C, did not end with F or W, or were shorter than 7 amino acids were discarded. The MANAFEST web application was used to identify antigen-specific clonotypes by comparing peptide-stimulated wells against reference wells and other culture wells. Positive clones required FDR below 0.05, an odds ratio above 5, and productive frequency above 0.1% in at least two of three replicate wells. Cross-reactive clonotypes were defined as significantly expanded in both SARS-CoV-2 spike wells and at least one common cold coronavirus spike condition. Similarity between CDR3 sequences was evaluated in R version 3.6.1 using Levenshtein distances (stringdist) and unrooted phylogenetic trees (ape). TCRdb trimmed public reads at Q25 via fastp, called clones via MiXCR and kept in-frame beta chains. CDR3 protein duplicates are merged, each entry listing the most common genes and DNA. None of the V and J calls come from the authors' own analysis; TCRdb made them. For this sample the table gives around 25,000 distinct CDR3 sequences, of which around 28% were detected only once. The ten largest clones add up to around 7.4% of the sample.

The trim is 8 bases for V and 1 base for J, with a gap of 10 bases between the germline ends. Sequences MNHNS (CDR1) and SASEGT (CDR2) are obtained from the germline V gene. Counted from cysteine to phenylalanine, this CDR3 has 13 amino acids. CDR3 DNA is the only sequence kept; it has 39 bases, read in frame from the first base. What the research found in general, with its limitations: The median number of SARS-CoV-2-reactive clonotypes rose from around 20 after infection to 38 after vaccination, but the change was not significant. In convalescent patients, nearly all vaccine-specific clones (304 of 307) were found to be mono-reactive for SARS-CoV-2 spike rather than cross-reactive with common cold coronaviruses. Only a relatively small number of convalescent patients were included in the study, and early timepoints following natural infection were not analyzed. Among the post-vaccine SARS-CoV-2-reactive clones in convalescent patients, a median around 86% showed up only after vaccination, which suggests vaccine-specific priming.

The clonotype was recovered from a human donor who had recovered from COVID-19. The specimen was CD4+ T cells from blood, cultured in vitro, collected about 7 months after SARS-CoV-2 vaccination. The chain was built from TRBV6-1 and TRBJ2-3; the D gene lacks a confident call. This receptor carries the CDR3 CASRQQRTDTQYF. The DNA reads TGTGCCAGCCGCCAGCAACGCACAGATACGCAGTATTTT.